The 23 T cell receptor beta chains given below trace back to one sample, sequenced in a study of T-cell memory formation after mild COVID-19. Via MiXCR, TCRdb re-called the 5' RACE reads, giving one row per CDR3 protein. Seen here are roughly 350,000 distinct CDR3 sequences, 25% to 30% observed once, and the top ten hold 13%. The sequenced sample consisted of PBMCs or a T cell subset sorted from them (not recorded which). The receptors here all came from an adult woman who had mild COVID-19 (a few samples of this study predate the infection). Cell type and time point are not known.

There are a few counts of this clonotype. The chain recombines TRBV9 with TRBJ2-7; D unresolved. V gave up 3 bases and J gave up 0 bases, with 13 bases separating them. CDR1 and CDR2 (germline): SGDLS, YYNGEE. The CDR3 runs 15 residues. The CDR3 reads CASSASSGYSYEQYF. CDR3 nucleotides: TGTGCCAGCAGCGCCAGTTCTGGCTACTCCTACGAGCAGTACTTC.

The gene calls are TRBV27 and TRBJ1-5; D unresolved. Trimming cost V 5 bases and J 3 bases, with 11 bases left between them. Germline V CDR1 and CDR2: MNHEY, SMNVEV (reference sequence). This CDR3 has 14 residues. The CDR3 DNA reads as TGTGCCAGCAGTCCGATGGGCACCAATCAGCCCCAGCATTTT. Translating gives CASSPMGTNQPQHF.

This clonotype was recorded a few times. The rearrangement links TRBV5-1 to TRBJ2-7; a weak D match, TRBD1 (6 bases). The CDR3 has 17 residues. Germline V gene data show CDR1 as SGHRS and CDR2 as YFSETQ. Between the trimmed V and J ends, which lost 1 base and 0 bases, there was a span of 17 bases. CDR3 in amino acids: CASSLPGGQTYSYEQYF. The CDR3 bases are TGCGCCAGCAGCTTGCCAGGTGGACAGACTTACTCCTACGAGCAGTACTTC.

This clonotype was counted a few times. The CDR3 spells CASSAERTGGGETQYF. The CDR3 region has the DNA TGTGCCAGCAGCGCCGAGCGGACAGGGGGAGGAGAGACCCAGTACTTC. The chain recombines TRBV9 with TRBJ2-5; TRBD1 matches 10 bases. From germline, CDR1 is SGDLS and CDR2 YYNGEE. V dropped 3 bases and J dropped 4; count of bases not matched to a gene: 9. The CDR3 is 16 residues long.

The rearrangement joins TRBV10-2 to TRBJ1-2; 7 nucleotides line up with TRBD1. V lost 5 bases to trimming and J lost 7 bases; unmatched junction nucleotides: 4. Germline CDR1 reads WSHSY; CDR2 reads SAAADI. The CDR3 has 12 residues. The CDR3 DNA reads TGCGCCAGCAGTAAAGGGGGCGGTGGCTACACCTTC. Protein sequence: CASSKGGGGYTF.

This clonotype was observed a handful of times. The chain recombines TRBV7-2 with TRBJ2-1; weak D call: TRBD2 (6 bases). V was cut by 2 bases and J by 6 bases, with 11 bases left in between. This CDR3 contains 14 residues. Germline V CDR1 and CDR2: SGHTA, FQGNSA. Here the CDR3 reads CASSLWASVNEQFF. For the CDR3, the DNA is TGTGCCAGCAGCTTATGGGCTAGCGTCAATGAGCAGTTCTTC.

This clonotype was counted a few times. The V gene is TRBV20-1, the J gene TRBJ2-4; TRBD1 is a possible D gene (5 bases). Trimming shortened V by 0 bases and J by 1 base, and 28 bases separated the two germline ends. CDR1 is DFQATT and CDR2 is SNEGSKA in the germline V gene (reference sequence). The CDR3 runs 21 residues. CDR3 amino acids: CSARDVGQGDRVRRAKNIQYF. The CDR3 DNA reads as TGCAGTGCTAGAGATGTAGGGCAGGGCGACAGAGTGCGCAGGGCCAAAAACATTCAGTACTTC.

A few counts support this clonotype. V gene TRBV5-1 combines with J gene TRBJ2-2; possible D gene TRBD2, 6 bases. The V end lost 0 bases, the J end lost 4 bases, and 16 bases lay between the germline ends. The germline V gene has CDR1 SGHRS and CDR2 YFSETQ. The CDR3 contains 17 residues. The CDR3 loop reads CASSLGGLPPGTGELFF. The CDR3 coding sequence is TGCGCCAGCAGCTTGGGTGGACTACCGCCCGGCACCGGGGAGCTGTTTTTT. The whole variable domain, filled in from reference TRBV5-1 and TRBJ2-2, reads KAGVTQTPRYLIKTRGQQVTLSCSPISGHRSVSWYQQTPGQGLQFLFEYFSETQRNKGNFPGRFSGRQFSNSRSEMNVSTLELGDSALYLCASSLGGLPPGTGELFFGEGSRLTVL.

This chain links TRBV24-1 with TRBJ2-7; D unclear. CDR1 is KGHDR, CDR2 SFDVKD, per germline. V was pared by 4 bases and J by 2 bases, with 8 bases between. The CDR3 has 13 residues. The CDR3 coding sequence is TGTGCCACCAGTGAAGGCGGAACCTACGAGCAGTACTTC. Its protein product is CATSEGGTYEQYF.

The V and J genes are TRBV15 and TRBJ1-4; tentative D call: TRBD1 (6 bases). CDR3 length equals 16 residues. Germline-derived CDR1 and CDR2 are LNHNV and YYDKDF (reference sequence). V lost 0 bases, J lost 7 bases, and 15 bases lay in between. CDR3 residues: CATSRDRTGNGEKLFF. The CDR3 region has the DNA TGTGCCACCAGCAGAGATCGCACAGGGAACGGTGAAAAACTGTTTTTT. Filled out from reference TRBV15 and TRBJ1-4, the complete variable domain reads DAMVIQNPRYQVTQFGKPVTLSCSQTLNHNVMYWYQQKSSQAPKLLFHYYDKDFNNEADTPDNFQSRRPNTSFCFLDIRSPGLGDTAMYLCATSRDRTGNGEKLFFGSGTQLSVL.

The chain recombines TRBV27 with TRBJ1-1; D gene unclear. The CDR3 is 13 residues long. Trimming shortened V by 6 bases and J by 3 bases, and 11 bases separated the two germline ends. Germline V gives CDR1 MNHEY, CDR2 SMNVEV (reference sequence). The CDR3, as DNA: TGTGCCAGCAGCCCGGGGTTTTACACTGAAGCTTTCTTT. Its protein is CASSPGFYTEAFF.

This rearrangement joins TRBV5-6 to TRBJ2-1; TRBD1 might be the D (5 bases). In germline, CDR1 is SGHDT, CDR2 YYEEEE. The CDR3 is 14 amino acids. Trimming pared 4 bases from V and 4 bases from J, leaving 12 bases between. CDR3 loop: CASSVTTDYNEQFF. The CDR3 nucleotides read TGTGCCAGCAGCGTAACGACAGATTACAATGAGCAGTTCTTC. The full variable domain, completed using reference TRBV5-6 and TRBJ2-1, is DAGVTQSPTHLIKTRGQQVTLRCSPKSGHDTVSWYQQALGQGPQFIFQYYEEEERQRGNFPDRFSGHQFPNYSSELNVNALLLGDSALYLCASSVTTDYNEQFFGPGTRLTVL.

This clonotype was seen a handful of times. J is TRBJ2-5 and V is TRBV7-9; 8 positions match TRBD2. Trimming took 5 bases from V and 0 from J; bases not matched to a gene: 5. Germline-derived CDR1 and CDR2 are SEHNR and FQNEAQ (reference sequence). CDR3 length: 15 residues. CDR3 DNA: TGTGCCAGCAGCCCAAGACTAGCGTACCAAGAGACCCAGTACTTC. Translating gives CASSPRLAYQETQYF.

The sample holds a few counts of this clonotype. The chain joins TRBV27 to TRBJ1-5, with TRBD1 matching over 7 bases. Germline V lookup: CDR1 MNHEY, CDR2 SMNVEV (reference sequence). After removal of 3 bases from V and 1 base from J, the junction contained 6 bases not matched to a gene. The CDR3 spans 16 residues. The CDR3 DNA follows: TGTGCCAGCAGTTTTCGTCAGGGGGGAAGCAATCAGCCCCAGCATTTT. Translation: CASSFRQGGSNQPQHF.

V usage is TRBV3-1 and J usage is TRBJ1-1; 7 nucleotides align to TRBD1. Looked up from germline, CDR1 is LGHDT and CDR2 is YNNKEL (reference sequence). V was clipped by 6 bases and J by 8 bases; unmatched bases: 3. The CDR3 covers 11 residues. The CDR3 bases are TGTGCCAGCAGGCTGGGACAGGAAGCTTTCTTT. Protein product: CASRLGQEAFF.

This clonotype was detected only a few times. The chain has TRBV7-2 and TRBJ1-2; D gene unclear. In germline, CDR1 is SGHTA, CDR2 FQGNSA. V was cut by 5 bases and J by 3 bases, with 13 bases left in between. This CDR3 comprises 14 residues. Written as DNA, the CDR3 is TGTGCCAGCAGCACTCAGAGAGGACACTATGGCTACACCTTC. It is translated as CASSTQRGHYGYTF.

This rearrangement joins TRBV24-1 to TRBJ1-5; weak D call: TRBD1 (5 bases). The germline V gene has CDR1 KGHDR and CDR2 SFDVKD. Trimming pared 5 bases from V and 0 bases from J, leaving 10 bases between. This CDR3 is built from 15 residues. CDR3: CATSAGGYSNQPQHF. In DNA form, the CDR3 reads TGTGCCACCAGTGCCGGGGGTTATAGCAATCAGCCCCAGCATTTT.

This clonotype has just a few counts. The V and J genes are TRBV12-3 or TRBV12-4 and TRBJ2-7; TRBD1 agrees at 8 bases. The CDR3 has 16 amino acids. With V trimmed by 5 bases and J by 5 bases, 14 bases remained unmatched. The CDR3 loop reads CASSRPAQGAIDEQYF. Written as DNA, the CDR3 is TGTGCCAGCAGTCGCCCGGCGCAGGGGGCAATCGACGAGCAGTACTTC.

The genes are TRBV7-8 and TRBJ2-7, with 11 bases lining up with TRBD2. CDR1 and CDR2 from the germline V gene are SGHVS and FQNEAQ. The CDR3 is 15 residues long. With V trimmed by 5 bases and J by 3 bases, 6 bases remained unmatched. CDR3 sequence: CASSVSGRADYEQYF. CDR3 bases: TGTGCCAGCAGCGTTAGCGGGAGGGCCGACTACGAGCAGTACTTC.

This clonotype showed up just a few times. The rearrangement links TRBV12-3 or TRBV12-4 to TRBJ2-7; D gene ambiguous. V lost 5 bases and J 2 bases, leaving 10 bases between the germline ends. CDR3 length: 13 residues. CDR3 sequence (DNA): TGTGCCAGCAGTGGGGAATTCCCCTACGAGCAGTACTTC. Translating it yields CASSGEFPYEQYF.

This clonotype showed up just a few times. This rearrangement joins TRBV4-2 to TRBJ2-7; D gene uncertain. The germline gives CDR1 LGHNA, CDR2 YNFKEQ. The CDR3 is made up of 13 amino acids. The V and J ends lost 1 base and 6 bases respectively, with 10 bases between them. The CDR3 region is CASSQGAQGEQYF. The CDR3 region has the DNA TGTGCCAGCAGCCAAGGGGCTCAAGGCGAGCAGTACTTC.

The genes are TRBV7-3 and TRBJ2-3; perhaps D is TRBD1 or TRBD2 (5 bases each). This CDR3 spans 15 amino acids. Germline CDR1 and CDR2: SGHTA and FQGTGA. V gave up 8 bases and J gave up 1 base, with 16 bases separating them. CDR3 in amino acids: CASRAAGGGTDTQYF. CDR3 sequence (DNA): TGTGCCAGCCGCGCAGCTGGGGGTGGCACAGATACGCAGTATTTT.

J is TRBJ2-7 and V is TRBV10-3; no reliable D call. The ends were cut back, 4 bases at V and 0 bases at J, with 10 bases in the middle. Germline V gene data show CDR1 as ENHRY and CDR2 as SYGVKD. The CDR3 has 14 residues. The DNA for the CDR3 is TGTGCCATCAGTGGAGTTGAGAGCTCCTACGAGCAGTACTTC. Residues: CAISGVESSYEQYF.